These T cell receptor beta chains were read from a single sample in a study of regulatory T cells in long-lasting Graves disease. TCRdb reanalysed the multiplex PCR reads using MiXCR and keeps one entry per CDR3 protein. The sample consists of over 250,000 distinct CDR3 sequences, roughly a fifth of them appearing once. The specimen comprised peripheral blood mononuclear cells (PBMCs), sampled when the disease was refractory, from a patient treated with antithyroid drugs. The receptors derive from a female donor with Graves disease. Both conserved end residues are part of each CDR3. D genes are given only for firm matches. The size of a clone is reported for some rows only, either as once, few or many, or as a class for expanded clones.

size	V	J	D	CDR3	DNA
-	TRBV29-1	TRBJ2-1	-	CSVSSGGDNEQFF	TGCAGCGTTTCGAGCGGCGGGGACAATGAGCAGTTCTTC
many	TRBV5-6	TRBJ2-7	-	CASSPLLEKTSYEQYF	TGTGCCAGCAGCCCCCTTTTGGAAAAAACTTCCTACGAGCAGTACTTC
few	TRBV7-9	TRBJ2-7	TRBD2	CASTRLAGGSLEEQYF	TGTGCCAGCACCCGACTAGCGGGAGGGTCCCTAGAAGAGCAGTACTTC
many	TRBV4-3	TRBJ2-5	-	CASSQDQSHYQETQYF	TGCGCCAGCAGCCAAGATCAAAGTCACTATCAAGAGACCCAGTACTTC
-	TRBV30	TRBJ2-7	TRBD1	CAWARDRGDEQYF	TGTGCCTGGGCCCGGGACAGGGGCGACGAGCAGTACTTC
-	TRBV29-1	TRBJ2-2	-	CSVEGTRNTGELFF	TGCAGCGTAGAAGGGACCCGAAACACCGGGGAGCTGTTTTTT
few	TRBV13	TRBJ1-4	-	CASSVGASNEKLFF	TGTGCCAGCAGCGTAGGGGCTTCGAATGAAAAACTGTTTTTT
few	TRBV11-2	TRBJ2-1	-	CASSLVTGIGNEQFF	TGTGCCAGCAGCTTAGTCACAGGGATCGGCAATGAGCAGTTCTTC
many	TRBV11-2	TRBJ2-7	TRBD2	CASSFLLAGANEQYF	TGTGCCAGCAGCTTCCTCCTAGCGGGAGCCAACGAGCAGTACTTC
-	TRBV7-2	TRBJ2-2	-	CAGSLAGGYGGELFF	TGTGCCGGCAGCTTAGCTGGGGGATACGGCGGGGAGCTGTTTTTT
many	TRBV28	TRBJ2-5	TRBD1	CASSPRTGGLETQYF	TGTGCCAGCAGTCCCCGGACAGGGGGCTTGGAGACCCAGTACTTC
few	TRBV14	TRBJ2-5	TRBD1	CASSHRTGGETQYF	TGTGCCAGCAGCCATCGCACAGGGGGCGAGACCCAGTACTTC
few	TRBV20-1	TRBJ1-1	-	CSAPGEGNTEAFF	TGCAGTGCCCCGGGGGAGGGGAACACTGAAGCTTTCTTT
few	TRBV20-1	TRBJ2-3	TRBD2	CSASLASGSTSTDTQYF	TGCAGTGCTAGTCTGGCTAGCGGGAGTACAAGCACAGATACGCAGTATTTT
many	TRBV28	TRBJ2-1	TRBD2	CASRGSGMINEQFF	TGTGCCAGCAGAGGTAGCGGGATGATAAATGAGCAGTTCTTC
-	TRBV7-2	TRBJ2-7	TRBD2	CASSSGLAGGNEQYF	TGTGCCAGCAGCTCAGGACTAGCGGGAGGGAACGAGCAGTACTTC
many	TRBV6-5	TRBJ2-2	TRBD2	CASSYSTSGSNTGELFF	TGTGCCAGCAGTTACTCGACTAGCGGATCGAACACCGGGGAGCTGTTTTTT
-	TRBV6-2/TRBV6-3	TRBJ2-1	-	CASIRKRNEQFF	TGTGCCAGCATCAGAAAGCGCAATGAGCAGTTCTTC
-	TRBV7-9	TRBJ2-1	TRBD2	CASSLVGLAVYNEQFF	TGTGCCAGCAGCTTAGTAGGCCTAGCGGTGTACAATGAGCAGTTCTTC
-	TRBV5-4	TRBJ2-5	-	CASSLLSRAEETQYF	TGTGCCAGCAGCTTGCTCTCTAGGGCTGAAGAGACCCAGTACTTC
many	TRBV2	TRBJ1-5	-	CASKGQAVGNQPQHF	TGTGCCAGCAAGGGGCAGGCTGTGGGCAATCAGCCCCAGCATTTT
few	TRBV29-1	TRBJ2-3	-	CSVVTDTQYF	TGCAGCGTTGTCACAGATACGCAGTATTTT
few	TRBV6-1	TRBJ1-5	-	CASTGGTSNQPQHF	TGTGCCAGCACGGGGGGCACTAGCAATCAGCCCCAGCATTTT
-	TRBV7-2	TRBJ2-7	TRBD2	CASSLFGLALYEQYF	TGTGCCAGCAGCTTATTTGGACTAGCGCTATACGAGCAGTACTTC
many	TRBV30	TRBJ1-2	TRBD1	CAWGQGAEGYTF	TGTGCCTGGGGACAGGGGGCAGAAGGCTACACCTTC
many	TRBV7-2	TRBJ2-7	TRBD2	CASSLWGLREGLDEQYF	TGTGCCAGCAGCTTATGGGGTTTGCGGGAGGGCCTCGACGAGCAGTACTTC
few	TRBV30	TRBJ2-7	-	CAWSVEYRLDGSSDGEQYF	TGTGCCTGGAGTGTCGAATATAGACTAGACGGTTCTTCTGATGGCGAGCAGTACTTC
-	TRBV7-2	TRBJ1-3	-	CASSLGRVSGNTIYF	TGTGCCAGCAGCTTAGGACGCGTCTCTGGAAACACCATATATTTT
many	TRBV12-3/TRBV12-4	TRBJ1-6	-	CASSLDSTTYNSPLHF	TGTGCCAGCAGTTTGGACAGCACCACATATAATTCACCCCTCCACTTT
-	TRBV4-1	TRBJ2-7	-	CASSQVPQGYEQYF	TGCGCCAGCAGCCAAGTTCCCCAGGGTTACGAGCAGTACTTC
-	TRBV5-4	TRBJ2-4	TRBD1	CASSSTNRGRNIQYF	TGTGCCAGCAGCTCAACAAACAGGGGGCGAAACATTCAGTACTTC
many	TRBV7-2	TRBJ2-5	TRBD1	CASRPRGRGETQYF	TGTGCCAGCAGGCCCAGGGGGCGAGGAGAGACCCAGTACTTC
few	TRBV14	TRBJ2-7	TRBD1	CASSPFGDRDYEQYF	TGTGCCAGCAGCCCATTCGGGGACAGGGACTACGAGCAGTACTTC
-	TRBV6-2/TRBV6-3	TRBJ2-5	TRBD1	CASSYSTGGETQYF	TGTGCCAGCAGTTACTCGACAGGGGGAGAGACCCAGTACTTC
many	TRBV28	TRBJ2-1	TRBD1	CASNRPGQGVNEQFF	TGTGCCAGCAACCGACCGGGACAGGGTGTGAATGAGCAGTTCTTC
few	TRBV5-6	TRBJ2-7	-	CASSPGVSSYEQYF	TGTGCCAGCAGCCCAGGGGTTTCCTCCTACGAGCAGTACTTC
many	TRBV28	TRBJ2-7	-	CASRSAELSSYEQYF	TGTGCCAGCAGATCAGCTGAACTTAGTTCCTACGAGCAGTACTTC
many	TRBV28	TRBJ1-6	-	CASSLFRLSGDYNSPLHF	TGTGCCAGCAGTTTATTTAGGTTGTCCGGGGATTATAATTCACCCCTCCACTTT
few	TRBV4-2	TRBJ2-7	-	CASSHERGSYEQYF	TGTGCCAGCAGCCACGAAAGGGGAAGCTACGAGCAGTACTTC
-	TRBV30	TRBJ2-7	TRBD2	CAWSVAGVEQYF	TGTGCCTGGAGTGTAGCGGGAGTCGAGCAGTACTTC
many	TRBV30	TRBJ1-4	-	CAWKGGHNEKLFF	TGTGCCTGGAAAGGGGGTCATAATGAAAAACTGTTTTTT
-	TRBV3-1	TRBJ2-3	-	CASSQGPDTQYF	TGTGCCAGCAGCCAAGGCCCCGATACGCAGTATTTT
-	TRBV19	TRBJ1-2	TRBD1	CASSITGGPANYGYTF	TGTGCCAGTAGTATTACAGGGGGACCAGCTAACTATGGCTACACCTTC
many	TRBV2	TRBJ1-5	TRBD1	CASRSGQGAWQPQHF	TGTGCCAGCAGGTCGGGACAGGGGGCCTGGCAGCCCCAGCATTTT
-	TRBV20-1	TRBJ1-6	-	CSAEVGKDNSPLHF	TGCAGTGCGGAGGTGGGAAAAGACAATTCACCCCTCCACTTT
many	TRBV28	TRBJ2-7	-	CASSPRYEQYF	TGTGCCAGCAGCCCCCGCTACGAGCAGTACTTC
-	TRBV19	TRBJ2-4	-	CASSIETGLENIQYF	TGTGCCAGTAGTATAGAAACAGGGCTCGAAAACATTCAGTACTTC
many	TRBV28	TRBJ2-7	TRBD1	CASSPSGTGTYEQYF	TGTGCCAGCAGTCCCTCGGGGACAGGTACCTACGAGCAGTACTTC
-	TRBV7-9	TRBJ2-2	-	CASSFGASNTGELFF	TGTGCCAGCAGCTTTGGGGCTAGCAACACCGGGGAGCTGTTTTTT
few	TRBV4-3	TRBJ2-2	TRBD2	CASSQVTSGNTGELFF	TGCGCCAGCAGCCAAGTAACTAGCGGGAACACCGGGGAGCTGTTTTTT
many	TRBV28	TRBJ2-7	TRBD1	CASSLGTGGWYEQYF	TGTGCCAGCAGCTTAGGTACAGGGGGGTGGTACGAGCAGTACTTC
few	TRBV4-2	TRBJ1-6	-	CASSQLPPGLGSPLHF	TGTGCCAGCAGCCAACTTCCTCCGGGGTTAGGGTCACCCCTCCACTTT
-	TRBV2	TRBJ2-1	-	CASRADTRGQFF	TGTGCCAGCAGAGCGGACACCCGCGGGCAGTTCTTC
-	TRBV27	TRBJ1-3	-	CASSLSGGLGGNTIYF	TGTGCCAGCAGTTTATCCGGGGGATTGGGAGGAAACACCATATATTTT
many	TRBV6-1	TRBJ1-1	-	CASGGRVATEAFF	TGTGCCAGCGGGGGCAGGGTGGCCACTGAAGCTTTCTTT
-	TRBV5-1	TRBJ2-3	TRBD1	CASSSGQERTDTQYF	TGCGCCAGCAGCTCCGGACAGGAAAGGACAGATACGCAGTATTTT